These T cell receptor beta chains were read from a single sample in a study of T cells in Graves' hyperthyroidism and ophthalmopathy. TCRdb reprocessed the multiplex PCR reads with MiXCR, giving one entry per CDR3 protein. Of approximately 500,000 distinct CDR3 sequences listed, roughly 46% are singletons. The sample consisted of peripheral blood or thyroid tissue (not recorded which). The receptors come from a woman in her late teens or twenties with Graves' hyperthyroidism. The CDR3 runs from the conserved cysteine through the conserved F or W. A D gene is named only where the DNA matches it firmly. Expanded clones get a size class; other rows say once, few or many, or leave the size out.

-,-,TRBJ1-4,TRBV18,TGTGCCAGCTCACCACTCAGGGAGCATAATGAAAAACTGTTTTTT,CASSPLREHNEKLFF
many,-,TRBJ1-2,TRBV29-1,TGCAGCGTCAAAAAGGAGAACTGTGGCTACACCTTC,CSVKKENCGYTF
many,-,TRBJ2-5,TRBV20-1,TGCAGTGCGCAGACGGCAGACCCTCGGCGGACCCAGTACTTC,CSAQTADPRRTQYF
once,-,TRBJ2-7,TRBV20-1,TGCAGTGCTAGAGCGGGAAGTAGCGCCCCGATACGAGTACTTTATGGGCAGTACTTC,CSARAGSSAPIRVLYGQYF
many,-,TRBJ1-1,TRBV4-1,TGCGCCAGCAGCCCAGTGGACAACACTGAAGCTTTCTTT,CASSPVDNTEAFF
-,-,TRBJ1-1,TRBV7-9,-,CASSFYICSARDARLNTEAFF
many,-,TRBJ1-6,TRBV7-9,TGTGCCAGCAGCTTAGAAGCATTACCCCTCCACTTT,CASSLEALPLHF
-,-,TRBJ1-1,TRBV12-3/TRBV12-4,TGTGCCAGCAGGGAGGCGGACATCATGAGCACTGAAGCTTTCTTT,CASREADIMSTEAFF
many,-,TRBJ1-1,TRBV7-2,TGTGCCAGCTTATTGCGCACTGAAGCTTTCTTT,CASLLRTEAFF
-,TRBD1,TRBJ2-7,TRBV12-3/TRBV12-4,TGTGCCAGCAGTCCTCCGGGACAGGTCTCCTACGAGCAGTACTTC,CASSPPGQVSYEQYF
-,-,TRBJ2-3,TRBV7-9,TGTGCCAGCAGGACTTGGCGAGCGAGCACAGATACGCAGTATTTT,CASRTWRASTDTQYF
-,TRBD1,TRBJ1-1,TRBV20-1,TGCAGTGCTAGAGCCCCCCGGACAGGGTTAGAGATGAACACTGAAGCTTTCTTT,CSARAPRTGLEMNTEAFF
-,TRBD1,TRBJ1-2,TRBV4-1,TGCGCCAGCAGCCAAGAGGAAACAGGGGGCTATGGCTACACCTTC,CASSQEETGGYGYTF
-,TRBD1,TRBJ1-5,TRBV29-1,TGCAGCTCACCGGGACAGCATCAGCCCCAGCATTTT,CSSPGQHQPQHF
many,TRBD1,TRBJ1-2,TRBV20-1,TGCAGTGCTTCCTTGGAACCAGGGGGCCCTAACTATGGCTACACCTTC,CSASLEPGGPNYGYTF
-,-,TRBJ1-2,TRBV29-1,TGCAGCGTTGAAGGGGACAGCTACACCTTC,CSVEGDSYTF
-,TRBD2,TRBJ2-1,TRBV9,TGTGCCAGCAGAATAGCGGGAGATCAAAATGAGCAGTTCTTC,CASRIAGDQNEQFF
many,-,TRBJ2-7,TRBV9,TGTGCCAGCAGCGTAGGCGGCGGGTTGACCTACGAGCAGTACTTC,CASSVGGGLTYEQYF
-,-,TRBJ1-6,TRBV19,TGTGCCACTAGAAGTGACCGTCGGGGTTCACCCCTCCACTTT,CATRSDRRGSPLHF
-,-,TRBJ1-2,TRBV29-1,TGCAGCGTTGAAAGCGGGACGGTGACCTATGGCTACACCTTC,CSVESGTVTYGYTF
many,-,TRBJ2-7,TRBV3-1,TGTGCCAGCAGCCACACGGGGACCCATTCCTACGAGCAGTACTTC,CASSHTGTHSYEQYF
once,-,TRBJ1-2,TRBV20-1,TGCAGTGCTAGAGAGTCTAGCAGCTATGGCTACACCTTC,CSARESSSYGYTF
-,-,TRBJ1-6,TRBV3-1,TGTGCCAGCAGCCAAGCGGCGGGGGCTTCACCCCTCCACTTT,CASSQAAGASPLHF
many,TRBD1,TRBJ1-3,TRBV5-8,TGTGCCAGCAGCTTGGTGACAGGGGGTGGAAACACCATATATTTT,CASSLVTGGGNTIYF
many,-,TRBJ1-2,TRBV6-5,TGTGCCACCGCCGGGCCCTCCCCTGACGGCTACACCTTC,CATAGPSPDGYTF
few,TRBD2,TRBJ2-1,TRBV24-1,TGTGCCACCAGTGATCAGCAACTAGCGGTATACAATGAGCAGTTCTTC,CATSDQQLAVYNEQFF
many,TRBD1,TRBJ1-5,TRBV4-1,TGCGCCAGCAGCCTAGGGACAGGCGAGCAGCCCCAGCATTTT,CASSLGTGEQPQHF
few,TRBD2,TRBJ2-7,TRBV6-4,TGTGCCAGCAGTGGATTTTCCGGGAGGCTCTCCTACGAGCAGTACTTC,CASSGFSGRLSYEQYF
-,TRBD2,TRBJ2-7,TRBV20-1,TGCAGTGCTAACCCGGGACTAGCGGGACCAACCTACGAGCAGTACTTC,CSANPGLAGPTYEQYF
-,-,TRBJ2-5,TRBV2,TGTGCCAGCACTGGGACAGCGGGTCGAGGCCAAGAGACCCAGTACTTC,CASTGTAGRGQETQYF
many,-,TRBJ1-1,TRBV7-6,TGTGCCAGCAGCGGCAGGTTTGGGGGGACTGAAGCTTTCTTT,CASSGRFGGTEAFF